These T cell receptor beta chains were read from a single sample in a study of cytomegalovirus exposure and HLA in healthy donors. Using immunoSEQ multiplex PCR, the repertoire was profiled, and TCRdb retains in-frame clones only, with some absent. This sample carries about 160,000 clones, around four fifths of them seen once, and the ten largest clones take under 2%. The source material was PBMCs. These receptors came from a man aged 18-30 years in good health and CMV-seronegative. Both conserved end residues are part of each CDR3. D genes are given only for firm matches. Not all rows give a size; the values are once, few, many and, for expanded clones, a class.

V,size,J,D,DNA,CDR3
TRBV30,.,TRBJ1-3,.,TGTGCCTGGAGTCGCCCGGGTGGGGGCCTCTCTGGAAACACCATATATTTT,CAWSRPGGGLSGNTIYF
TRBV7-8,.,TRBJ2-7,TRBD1,TGTGCCAGCAGCTTAGAGACAGGGGGCATGAACGAGCAGTACTTC,CASSLETGGMNEQYF
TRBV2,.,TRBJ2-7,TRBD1,TGTGCCAGCAGGCCCAGAGGGGGCAGGTACGAGCAGTACTTC,CASRPRGGRYEQYF
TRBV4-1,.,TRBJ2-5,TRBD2,TGCGCCAGCAGCCAAGATGGGGGACTAGCAGTGACCCAGTACTTC,CASSQDGGLAVTQYF
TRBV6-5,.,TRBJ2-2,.,TGTGCCAGCAGTTATGACTTTCGAACCGGGGAGCTGTTTTTT,CASSYDFRTGELFF
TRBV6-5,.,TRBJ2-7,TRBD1,TGTGCCAGCAGTGCCATCACAGGGGGCGAGCAGTACTTC,CASSAITGGEQYF
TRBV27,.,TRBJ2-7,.,TGTGCCAGCAGTTACCAGACTGGGTACTACGAGCAGTACTTC,CASSYQTGYYEQYF
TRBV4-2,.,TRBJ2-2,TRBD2,TGTGCCAGCAGCCACCTCGGGACTAGCGGGAGGGGTTACCCCGGGGAGCTGTTTTTT,CASSHLGTSGRGYPGELFF
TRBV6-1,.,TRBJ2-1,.,TGTGCCAGCACCCGGCCAATCGGCGGCAATGAGCAGTTCTTC,CASTRPIGGNEQFF
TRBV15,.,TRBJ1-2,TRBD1,TGTGCCACCAGCGGAAGGACAGGGAGGGATGGCTACACCTTC,CATSGRTGRDGYTF
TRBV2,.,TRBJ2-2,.,TGTGCCAGCAGTGGGGCAGGGGACACCGGGGAGCTGTTTTTT,CASSGAGDTGELFF
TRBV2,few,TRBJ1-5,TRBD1,TGTGCCAGCAGTCCTTTTCTACAGGGGAATCAGCCCCAGCATTTT,CASSPFLQGNQPQHF
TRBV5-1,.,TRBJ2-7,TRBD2,TGCGCCAGCAGCTTCAGTCGGCTAGCGGTCTACGAGCAGTACTTC,CASSFSRLAVYEQYF
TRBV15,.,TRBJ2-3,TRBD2,TGTGCCACCAGCCCAGGGACTAGCGGAGAAGTAGATACGCAGTATTTT,CATSPGTSGEVDTQYF
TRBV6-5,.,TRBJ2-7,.,TGTGCCAGCAGTTTGATGCCCCAGGGCCCCTACGAGCAGTACTTC,CASSLMPQGPYEQYF
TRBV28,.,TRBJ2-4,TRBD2,TGTGCCAGCAGTTTGTGGCAGTGGAAAGCACTAGCGGGAGGGCTGGCCAAAAACATTCAGTACTTC,CASSLWQWKALAGGLAKNIQYF
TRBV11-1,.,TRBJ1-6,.,TGTGCCAGCAGCAACTCACTGAGTTCACCCCTCCACTTT,CASSNSLSSPLHF
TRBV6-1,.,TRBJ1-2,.,TGTGCCAGCAGCGCCGCCGGCTATGGCTACACCTTC,CASSAAGYGYTF
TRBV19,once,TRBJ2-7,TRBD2,TGTGCCAGTAGAGTGGGGCTAGCGGGGGGATACGAGCAGTACTTC,CASRVGLAGGYEQYF
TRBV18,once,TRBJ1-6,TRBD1,TGTGCCAGCTCACCGACAGGGGATTTCGGCTCACCCCTCCACTTT,CASSPTGDFGSPLHF
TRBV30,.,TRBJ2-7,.,TGTGCCTGGAGCGCACACAGGTCCGGTGAGCAGTACTTC,CAWSAHRSGEQYF
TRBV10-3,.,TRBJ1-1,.,TGTGCCATCAGTGTTCTGGAGACGGGTAACACTGAAGCTTTCTTT,CAISVLETGNTEAFF
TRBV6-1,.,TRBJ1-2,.,TGTGCCAGCAGAACGGGAGGCAGGAACTATGGCTACACCTTC,CASRTGGRNYGYTF
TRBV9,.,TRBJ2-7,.,TGTGCCAGCAGCGTAATCGGGGGGCAGGGCGAGCAGTACTTC,CASSVIGGQGEQYF
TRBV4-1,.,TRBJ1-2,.,TGCGCCAGCAGCCCCCCCGGTGCTAACTATGGCTACACCTTC,CASSPPGANYGYTF
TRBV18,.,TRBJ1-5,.,TGTGCCAGCTCACTGGGCGGGGGAAGCAATCAGCCCCAGCATTTT,CASSLGGGSNQPQHF
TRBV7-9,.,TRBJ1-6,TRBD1,TGTGCCAGCAGTGGGGACAGTCCCTATAATTCACCCCTCCACTTT,CASSGDSPYNSPLHF
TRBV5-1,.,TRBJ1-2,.,TGCGCCAGCAGCTTGATGTTCCAGGGTCCCTTGCAAGGCTACACCTTC,CASSLMFQGPLQGYTF
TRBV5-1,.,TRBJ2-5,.,TGCGCCAGCAGCTTGGGGGGGCAGCAAGAGACCCAGTACTTC,CASSLGGQQETQYF
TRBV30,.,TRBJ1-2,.,TGTGCCTGGAGTGACGCCCGGGATAACTATTCTGGCTACACCTTC,CAWSDARDNYSGYTF
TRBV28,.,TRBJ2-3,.,TGTGCCAGCAGTCAATCAGTCGATACGCAGTATTTT,CASSQSVDTQYF
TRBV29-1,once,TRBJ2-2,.,TGCAGCGGAAGCAGGGGCGCCGGGGAGCTGTTTTTT,CSGSRGAGELFF
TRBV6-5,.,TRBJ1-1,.,TGTGCCAGCAACCGTAAGGGGCAGGGGACTGAAGCTTTCTTT,CASNRKGQGTEAFF
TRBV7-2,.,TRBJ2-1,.,TGTGCCAGCAGCCCGTGGATGGGGCAGCCCCACAATGAGCAGTTCTTC,CASSPWMGQPHNEQFF
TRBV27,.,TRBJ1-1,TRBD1,TGTGCCAGCAGGCTGGGACAGCCGAACACTGAAGCTTTCTTT,CASRLGQPNTEAFF
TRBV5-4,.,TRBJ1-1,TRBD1,TGTGCCAGCACCTGGGGGACAGGGGCGACTGAAGCTTTCTTT,CASTWGTGATEAFF
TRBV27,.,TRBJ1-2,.,TGTGCCAGCAGTTCCAGACTTTCGGGCTACACCTTC,CASSSRLSGYTF
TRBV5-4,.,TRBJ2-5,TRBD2,TGTGCCAGCAGCCGACTAGCGGGGGGGGAGACCCAGTACTTC,CASSRLAGGETQYF
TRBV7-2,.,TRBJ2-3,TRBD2,TGTGCCAGCCGATATACTAGCGCAGATACGCAGTATTTT,CASRYTSADTQYF
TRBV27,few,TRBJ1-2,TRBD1,TGTGCCAGCACCTCAGGGGGAAATGGCTACACCTTC,CASTSGGNGYTF
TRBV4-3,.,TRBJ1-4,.,TGCGCCAGCAGCCAAGAAGAGACCTACTACGAAAAACTGTTTTTT,CASSQEETYYEKLFF
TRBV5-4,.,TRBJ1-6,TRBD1,TGTGCCAGCAGCAGGGACAGCGGGAATTCACCCCTCCACTTT,CASSRDSGNSPLHF
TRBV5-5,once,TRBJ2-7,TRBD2,TGTGCCAGCAGCGCGTTCCCTAGCGGGGCGTACGAGCAGTACTTC,CASSAFPSGAYEQYF
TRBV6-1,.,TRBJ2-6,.,TGTGCCAGCAGCGACCAGCCCGGGGGGGCCAACGTCCTGACTTTC,CASSDQPGGANVLTF
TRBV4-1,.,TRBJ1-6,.,TGCGCCAGCAGCCAAGGAGTCGGGGTTGCACCCCTCCACTTT,CASSQGVGVAPLHF
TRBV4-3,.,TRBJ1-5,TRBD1,TGCGCCAGCAGCCAAGATGCGGACAGGGTTCATCAGCCCCAGCATTTT,CASSQDADRVHQPQHF
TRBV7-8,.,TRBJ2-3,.,TGTGCCAGCAGCTTAGGGACGGAGGGTCCCTGGTATTTT,CASSLGTEGPWYF
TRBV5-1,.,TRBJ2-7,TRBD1,TGCGCCAGCAGCTCGGCGGGACAGGGGGAATCCTACGAGCAGTACTTC,CASSSAGQGESYEQYF
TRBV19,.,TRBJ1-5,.,TGTGCCAGTAGGGTGGGAGATCAGCCCCAGCATTTT,CASRVGDQPQHF
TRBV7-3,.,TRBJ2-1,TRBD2,TGTGCCAGCAGCCTCCTGAGCGGGAGCTCCTACAATGAGCAGTTCTTC,CASSLLSGSSYNEQFF
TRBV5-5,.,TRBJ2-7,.,TGTGCCAGCAGCTTGGACATCTACGAGCAGTACTTC,CASSLDIYEQYF
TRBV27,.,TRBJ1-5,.,TGTGCCAGCAGTTTATCCCCGGGTGGCAATCAGCCCCAGCATTTT,CASSLSPGGNQPQHF
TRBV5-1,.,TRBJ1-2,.,TGCGCCAGCAGCTTAGGTCAGGGGAACTATGGCTACACCTTC,CASSLGQGNYGYTF
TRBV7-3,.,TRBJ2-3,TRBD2,TGTGCCAGCAGCCCCCGGACTAGCGGCGGAGGCACAGATACGCAGTATTTT,CASSPRTSGGGTDTQYF